A single sample gave rise to the 31 T cell receptor beta chains below, sequenced in a study of blood T cell repertoires in COVID-19. The assay was immunoSEQ multiplex PCR, and TCRdb's table has in-frame clones only and misses some. The sample has fewer than 80,000 clones; 87% are singletons. The sample was peripheral blood. These receptors originate from a man younger than 45 with acute or convalescent COVID-19.

In nucleotides, the CDR3 is TGTGCCAGCAGTGAATATGGGACAGGGCAGGGGACCCAGTACTTC. It codes for CASSEYGTGQGTQYF. The gene calls are TRBV25-1 and TRBJ2-5; TRBD1 aligns across 9 bases. The V gene's germline CDR1 is MGHDK and CDR2 SYGVNS. The CDR3 runs 15 residues. The V and J ends lost 0 bases and 7 bases, in that order; junction bases with no gene match: 6.

The J gene is TRBJ2-1, the V gene TRBV28; 7 bases are shared with TRBD2. The CDR3 runs 13 residues. CDR1 MDHEN and CDR2 SYDVKM come from the germline V gene. After removal of 6 bases from V and 6 bases from J, the junction contained 5 bases not matched to a gene. This CDR3 is CASRLTSANEQFF. The CDR3 region has the DNA TGTGCCAGCAGACTCACTAGCGCCAATGAGCAGTTCTTC.

The chain is built from TRBV19 and TRBJ1-5; the match to TRBD1 covers 7 bases. After removal of 5 bases from V and 2 bases from J, the junction contained 3 bases not matched to a gene. The CDR3 extends over 14 amino acids. Germline values: CDR1 LNHDA, CDR2 SQIVND (reference sequence). CDR3 DNA: TGTGCCAGTAGTGAAGGGACAGGCAATCAGCCCCAGCATTTT. This sequence encodes CASSEGTGNQPQHF.

This chain joins TRBV5-6 and TRBJ2-1; the D gene is possibly TRBD2 (6 bases). Trimming pared 1 base from V and 10 bases from J, leaving 9 bases between. The CDR3 runs 12 residues. Germline lookup yields CDR1 SGHDT and CDR2 YYEEEE. The CDR3 loop reads CASSLQGLEQFF. The DNA for the CDR3 is TGTGCCAGCAGCTTGCAGGGACTGGAGCAGTTCTTC.

This clone was seen a single time. The CDR3 loop reads CASGHRAGGNTEAFF. The CDR3 DNA reads TGTGCCAGCGGACACCGGGCAGGCGGGAACACTGAAGCTTTCTTT. The chain uses TRBV7-8 and TRBJ1-1, with D tentatively TRBD1 (5 bases). Germline values: CDR1 SGHVS, CDR2 FQNEAQ. Trimming pared 8 bases from V and 1 base from J, leaving 17 bases between. This CDR3 contains 15 residues.

This sequence joins TRBV6-4 and TRBJ2-2; 14 positions agree with TRBD2. The V segment lost 11 bases and the J segment 1 base; nucleotides outside the gene matches: 6. From germline, CDR1 is MRHNA and CDR2 SNTAGT. This CDR3 region has 16 residues. CDR3 in DNA: TGTGCCGGCCCGGGACTAGCGGGAGAGAACACCGGGGAGCTGTTTTTT. Its protein product is CAGPGLAGENTGELFF.

V is TRBV30 and J is TRBJ2-1, with 9 bases identical to TRBD2. The CDR3 totals 13 residues. Germline trimming cut 7 bases from V and 8 bases from J; bases unmatched to any gene: 9. The germline V gene has CDR1 GTSNPN and CDR2 SVGIG (reference sequence). The CDR3 bases are TGTGCCTTCCCTAGCGGGGAAATGGATGAGCAGTTCTTC. Its translation is CAFPSGEMDEQFF.

The gene calls are TRBV25-1 and TRBJ1-2; unclear D gene. This CDR3 region has 13 residues. Trimming shortened V by 4 bases and J by 2 bases, and 8 bases separated the two germline ends. CDR1 MGHDK and CDR2 SYGVNS come from the germline V gene. The CDR3 bases are TGTGCCAGCAGTGCCGGGAAAAACTATGGCTACACCTTC. Residues: CASSAGKNYGYTF.

This rearrangement joins TRBV4-1 to TRBJ2-2; 16 bases agree with TRBD2. Germline loops: CDR1 MGHRA, CDR2 YSYEKL. The J segment lost 5 bases and the V segment lost 5 bases, leaving 5 bases of the junction unmatched. This CDR3 is 17 amino acids long. In DNA form, the CDR3 reads TGCGCCAGCAGCTTGGGACTAGCGGGAGGGTATACCGGGGAGCTGTTTTTT. Protein product: CASSLGLAGGYTGELFF.

This clone came up a few times. The rearrangement links TRBV30 to TRBJ2-7, with D possibly being TRBD2 (6 bases). The CDR3 is 14 amino acids. Germline V gives CDR1 GTSNPN, CDR2 SVGIG (reference sequence). The ends were cut back, 0 bases at V and 5 bases at J, with 14 bases in the middle. This CDR3 is CAWSVEAGLHEQYF. DNA for the CDR3: TGTGCCTGGAGTGTCGAGGCGGGGTTGCACGAGCAGTACTTC.

This sequence joins TRBV29-1 and TRBJ2-1; D is undetermined. This CDR3 has 10 amino acids. V was pared by 3 bases and J by 5 bases, with 2 bases between. Germline loops: CDR1 SQVTM, CDR2 ANQGSEA. The DNA of the CDR3 is TGCAGCGTTGATAACAATGAGCAGTTCTTC. Protein: CSVDNNEQFF.

The chain is built from TRBV27 and TRBJ1-5; D unresolved. The CDR3 is 13 amino acids. CDR1 is MNHEY, CDR2 SMNVEV, per germline (reference sequence). V was cut by 2 bases and J by 7 bases, with 9 bases left in between. The CDR3 DNA reads as TGTGCCAGCAGTTTAGTATCTAGCCAGCCCCAGCATTTT. This translates into CASSLVSSQPQHF.

V is TRBV5-1 and J is TRBJ1-1; no clear D. V was shortened by 1 base and J by 0 bases, with 7 bases between the two germline ends. The CDR3 has 14 amino acids. Germline assignment: CDR1 SGHRS and CDR2 YFSETQ. CDR3 protein: CASSLLALNTEAFF. CDR3 DNA: TGCGCCAGCAGCTTGCTGGCCTTGAACACTGAAGCTTTCTTT.

The sample holds a few counts of this clone. The junction does not match germline at one end; this may be a read error. The genes are TRBV10-3 and TRBJ1-1; 9 bases match TRBD1. Germline V lookup: CDR1 ENHRY, CDR2 SYGVKD. This CDR3 spans 12 amino acids. In DNA, the CDR3 is TGTGCCATCAGTGAGTCGAGGGGACAGGGACGCTTT. It yields the protein CAISESRGQGRF.

The chain couples TRBV9 to TRBJ1-6; weak D call: TRBD1 (5 bases). V was shortened by 2 bases and J by 8 bases, with 11 bases between the two germline ends. Germline-derived CDR1 and CDR2 are SGDLS and YYNGEE. This CDR3 region has 14 residues. CDR3 in amino acids: CASSVSQGDSPLHF. DNA for the CDR3: TGTGCCAGCAGCGTGTCTCAAGGGGATTCACCCCTCCACTTT.

The chain joins TRBV28 to TRBJ2-3, with 10 positions matching TRBD2. Germline values: CDR1 MDHEN, CDR2 SYDVKM. CDR3 length equals 14 residues. Unmatched junction bases numbered 4, after V lost 6 bases and J lost 4 bases. CDR3 DNA: TGTGCCAGCAGCTCAGCGGGAGGGGCAGATACGCAGTATTTT. It is translated as CASSSAGGADTQYF.

The V and J genes are TRBV7-9 and TRBJ1-4; D call uncertain. The CDR3 is 15 residues long. Trimming stripped 4 bases from V and 7 bases from J, with 16 bases between. Per the germline V gene, CDR1 is SEHNR and CDR2 is FQNEAQ (reference sequence). The CDR3 region is CASSSPGGLTEKLFF. For the CDR3, the DNA is TGTGCCAGCAGCTCCCCGGGAGGGCTAACTGAAAAACTGTTTTTT.

The chain recombines TRBV11-3 with TRBJ2-1; D is unclear. From germline, CDR1 is SGHNT and CDR2 YENEEA. This CDR3 is built from 15 residues. Trimming stripped 5 bases from V and 6 bases from J, with 17 bases between. The CDR3 reads CASSPRQLSGNEQFF. DNA for the CDR3: TGTGCCAGCAGCCCAAGACAACTGTCAGGCAATGAGCAGTTCTTC.

This chain connects TRBV11-2 to TRBJ2-1; 7 nucleotides line up with TRBD1. This CDR3 is built from 16 residues. CDR1 is SGHAT and CDR2 is FQNNGV in the germline V gene. J gave up 4 bases and V 5 bases, and 11 bases lay outside the gene matches. CDR3 region: CASSVDRVVGYNEQFF. The CDR3 coding sequence is TGTGCCAGCAGCGTCGACAGGGTTGTTGGGTACAATGAGCAGTTCTTC.

This clone was found a few times. The chain links TRBV2 to TRBJ2-7, with TRBD2 identical over 11 bases. Looked up from germline, CDR1 is SNHLY and CDR2 is FYNNEI. Trimming removed 5 bases from V and 3 bases from J; junction bases left unmatched: 6. The CDR3 runs to 15 residues. Written as DNA, the CDR3 is TGTGCCAGCAGTCACCTTCTAGCGGGGGGCTACGAGCAGTACTTC. Its protein is CASSHLLAGGYEQYF.

For the CDR3, the DNA is TGTGCCAGAAGCAGGGAGGAGGGAGGGCGCGCAGGGGCCAAAAACATTCAGTACTTC. This translates into CARSREEGGRAGAKNIQYF. The V and J genes are TRBV5-3 and TRBJ2-4, with 7 nucleotides matching TRBD2. TRBV5-3 is an open reading frame, and its role is uncertain. This CDR3 is 19 amino acids long. V shed 4 bases, J shed 1 base, and the junction held 17 bases outside the gene matches.

The chain is built from TRBV11-2 and TRBJ2-3; the D gene is possibly TRBD2 (5 bases). Trimming stripped 1 base from V and 6 bases from J, with 8 bases between. Germline-derived CDR1 and CDR2 are SGHAT and FQNNGV. CDR3 size: 13 residues. CDR3 sequence: CASSLGGLDTQYF. The DNA for the CDR3 is TGTGCCAGCAGCTTAGGCGGACTCGATACGCAGTATTTT. The full variable domain, its missing parts supplied by reference TRBV11-2 and TRBJ2-3, is EAGVAQSPRYKIIEKRQSVAFWCNPISGHATLYWYQQILGQGPKLLIQFQNNGVVDDSQLPKDRFSAERLKGVDSTLKIQPAKLEDSAVYLCASSLGGLDTQYFGPGTRLTVL.

This clone has just one count. This chain connects TRBV7-6 to TRBJ2-3; 9 bases are shared with TRBD2. Losses at the gene ends were 2 bases for V and 0 bases for J; bases not matched to a gene: 0. The CDR3 has 15 amino acids. In germline, CDR1 is SGHVS, CDR2 FNYEAQ. The CDR3 DNA reads as TGTGCCAGCAGCTTACTAGCGGGGAGCACAGATACGCAGTATTTT. It specifies CASSLLAGSTDTQYF.

The CDR3 sequence: CASSLRVYNEQFF. In nucleotides, the CDR3 is TGTGCCAGCAGTCTCCGGGTCTACAATGAGCAGTTCTTC. The rearrangement joins TRBV27 to TRBJ2-1; no reliable D call. Germline V gives CDR1 MNHEY, CDR2 SMNVEV (reference sequence). Trimming removed 5 bases at V and 3 bases at J, with 8 bases between. The CDR3 extends over 13 amino acids.

The rearrangement links TRBV6-4 to TRBJ2-2; D is possibly TRBD2 (6 bases). Deletions cut 7 bases from V and 4 bases from J, with 22 bases between. CDR3 size: 17 residues. Germline loops: CDR1 MRHNA, CDR2 SNTAGT. Written as DNA, the CDR3 is TGTGCCAGCACCGAGTTCGGGGGAGAAGGTATCACCGGGGAGCTGTTTTTT. It yields the protein CASTEFGGEGITGELFF.

Comments on this clone: Different DNA sequences within this sample yield the same CDR3. This chain links TRBV6-1 with TRBJ1-5, with a weak D call TRBD1 (5 bases). Germline lookup yields CDR1 MNHNS and CDR2 SASEGT. The CDR3 runs 14 residues. V lost 1 base to trimming and J lost 4 bases, with 8 bases between them. CDR3 sequence reads: CASSEVGVNQPQHF. CDR3 nucleotides: TGTGCCAGCAGTGAAGTAGGGGTGAATCAGCCCCAGCATTTT.

Written as DNA, the CDR3 is TGTGCCAGCAGGTTTAGCGGCACAGATACGCAGTATTTT. This encodes CASRFSGTDTQYF. The chain uses TRBV7-9 and TRBJ2-3; tentatively, D is TRBD2 (5 bases). Trimming cost V 6 bases and J 1 base, with 8 bases left between them. The CDR3 totals 13 residues. Looked up from germline, CDR1 is SEHNR and CDR2 is FQNEAQ (reference sequence).

The V call is TRBV11-3, the J call TRBJ2-3; 11 bases line up with TRBD1. Germline trimming cut 6 bases from V and 0 bases from J; bases unmatched to any gene: 11. CDR1 SGHNT and CDR2 YENEEA come from the germline V gene. This CDR3 has 18 residues. CDR3 sequence reads: CASSKPGTGGTSTDTQYF. CDR3 coding DNA: TGTGCCAGCAGTAAGCCGGGGACAGGGGGAACTAGCACAGATACGCAGTATTTT. Looking up the rest from reference TRBV11-3 and TRBJ2-3 gives the full variable domain: EAGVVQSPRYKIIEKKQPVAFWCNPISGHNTLYWYLQNLGQGPELLIRYENEEAVDDSQLPKDRFSAERLKGVDSTLKIQPAELGDSAVYLCASSKPGTGGTSTDTQYFGPGTRLTVL.

The chain is built from TRBV6-5 and TRBJ2-1, with 7 bases matching TRBD2. V was pared by 6 bases and J by 3 bases, with 8 bases of the junction left unmatched. This CDR3 contains 15 residues. CDR1 MNHEY and CDR2 SVGAGI come from the germline V gene. CDR3: CASRRTSDFYNEQFF. Here the CDR3 DNA reads TGTGCCAGCAGGCGCACTAGCGACTTCTACAATGAGCAGTTCTTC.

CDR3 amino acids: CASSQGPKLNTEAFF. As DNA, the CDR3 is TGCGCCAGCAGCCAAGGTCCCAAATTGAACACTGAAGCTTTCTTT. The rearrangement uses TRBV4-1 and TRBJ1-1; D uncertain. Germline-derived CDR1 and CDR2 are MGHRA and YSYEKL. Trimming cost V 1 base and J 0 bases, with 9 bases left between them. The CDR3 contains 15 residues.

This chain links TRBV7-8 with TRBJ1-5, with D uncertain. This CDR3 is 14 amino acids long. CDR1 and CDR2 from the germline V gene are SGHVS and FQNEAQ. V shed 1 base and J shed 3 bases, with 7 bases lying between them. CDR3 coding DNA: TGTGCCAGCAGCTTAGTCGGGGACAATCAGCCCCAGCATTTT. It is translated as CASSLVGDNQPQHF.